These 10 T cell receptor beta chains originate from one sample sequenced in a study of CD4+ T cells in melanoma. Libraries were prepared by immunoSEQ multiplex PCR; TCRdb keeps only in-frame clonotypes and omits some of them. The table has about 140,000 clones, around nine tenths seen once. The source of these receptors is a human donor with melanoma.

The rearrangement uses TRBV5-1 and TRBJ1-6; TRBD1 might be the D (5 bases). Trimming took off 0 bases at V and 11 bases at J, with 21 bases between the two ends. This CDR3 is built from 17 residues. In germline, CDR1 is SGHRS, CDR2 YFSETQ. This CDR3 is CASSLDGGPGRVAPLHF. CDR3 DNA: TGCGCCAGCAGCTTGGATGGGGGTCCCGGAAGGGTGGCACCCCTCCACTTT.

This chain connects TRBV2 to TRBJ2-1, with a tentative D call TRBD1 (6 bases). Trimming shortened V by 6 bases and J by 6 bases, and 18 bases separated the two germline ends. This CDR3 has 15 amino acids. CDR1 and CDR2 (germline): SNHLY, FYNNEI. The CDR3 region is CASSPATGPLNEQFF. The DNA of the CDR3 is TGTGCCAGCAGCCCAGCAACAGGGCCCCTCAATGAGCAGTTCTTC.

The CDR3 here is CASSLAPLPTDTQYF. CDR3 coding DNA: TGTGCCAGCAGCTTAGCGCCCCTCCCCACAGATACGCAGTATTTT. The chain has TRBV7-2 and TRBJ2-3; D gene ambiguous. Germline assignment: CDR1 SGHTA and CDR2 FQGNSA. The germline V and J ends were trimmed by 0 bases and 2 bases, with 9 bases remaining between them. The CDR3 runs 15 residues. Full variable domain (rest looked up from reference TRBV7-2 and TRBJ2-3): GAGVSQSPSNKVTEKGKDVELRCDPISGHTALYWYRQSLGQGLEFLIYFQGNSAPDKSGLPSDRFSAERTGGSVSTLTIQRTQQEDSAVYLCASSLAPLPTDTQYFGPGTRLTVL.

The chain is built from TRBV29-1 and TRBJ1-2, with D tentatively TRBD1 (6 bases). Looked up from germline, CDR1 is SQVTM and CDR2 is ANQGSEA. The CDR3 length is 14 residues. Deletions cut 7 bases from V and 4 bases from J, with 19 bases between. CDR3 protein: CSARGPDRVYGYTF. CDR3 bases: TGCAGCGCCAGAGGGCCGGACAGAGTCTATGGCTACACCTTC.

The chain joins TRBV7-2 to TRBJ2-1; no firm D call. The germline gives CDR1 SGHTA, CDR2 FQGNSA. The CDR3 contains 15 residues. V was shortened by 4 bases and J by 0 bases, with 10 bases between the two germline ends. The chain's CDR3 is CASSSGGTSYNEQFF. The CDR3, as DNA: TGTGCCAGCAGCTCAGGCGGAACCTCCTACAATGAGCAGTTCTTC.

This clone has a single count. This rearrangement joins TRBV30 to TRBJ2-3; D is undetermined. CDR3 length: 14 residues. Trimming stripped 5 bases from V and 4 bases from J, with 16 bases between. In germline, CDR1 is GTSNPN, CDR2 SVGIG (reference sequence). This CDR3 reads CAWGLAGWADTQYF. The CDR3 coding sequence is TGTGCCTGGGGCTTGGCTGGGTGGGCAGATACGCAGTATTTT.

DNA of the CDR3: TGTGCCAGCAGCCCGTACTCCGGCTCGGACGAGCAGTACTTC. This codes for CASSPYSGSDEQYF. J is TRBJ2-7 and V is TRBV7-8; no definite D call. Germline CDR1 and CDR2: SGHVS and FQNEAQ. The CDR3 runs to 14 residues. Deletions cut 5 bases from V and 5 bases from J, with 16 bases between.

This clone was found once. The chain uses TRBV5-6 and TRBJ2-1; 9 bases line up with TRBD2. Trimming removed 1 base from V and 4 bases from J; junction bases left unmatched: 9. CDR1 and CDR2 from the germline V gene are SGHDT and YYEEEE. The length of the CDR3 is 17 residues. The CDR3, as DNA: TGTGCCAGCAGCTTGAAGCGAGCGGGGGGACTTTACAATGAGCAGTTCTTC. As protein: CASSLKRAGGLYNEQFF.

V and J are TRBV7-8 and TRBJ1-2; tentative D call: TRBD1 (6 bases). Germline V gene lookup returns CDR1 SGHVS and CDR2 FQNEAQ. V lost 3 bases and J lost 5, with 13 bases in between. The CDR3 runs to 14 residues. The CDR3 DNA reads as TGTGCCAGCAGCTTTGGGGGGGCTGGGTATGGCTACACCTTC. Translated: CASSFGGAGYGYTF.

The chain uses TRBV9 and TRBJ2-5, with unresolved D. V dropped 0 bases and J dropped 5 bases, with 14 bases sitting between them. Germline-derived CDR1 and CDR2 are SGDLS and YYNGEE. The CDR3 has 15 amino acids. The CDR3 DNA reads as TGTGCCAGCAGCGTAGCTCGGAAGGGCTTGGAGACCCAGTACTTC. It specifies CASSVARKGLETQYF. The variable domain in full, completed from reference TRBV9 and TRBJ2-5, reads DSGVTQTPKHLITATGQRVTLRCSPRSGDLSVYWYQQSLDQGLQFLIQYYNGEERAKGNILERFSAQQFPDLHSELNLSSLELGDSALYFCASSVARKGLETQYFGPGTRLLVL.